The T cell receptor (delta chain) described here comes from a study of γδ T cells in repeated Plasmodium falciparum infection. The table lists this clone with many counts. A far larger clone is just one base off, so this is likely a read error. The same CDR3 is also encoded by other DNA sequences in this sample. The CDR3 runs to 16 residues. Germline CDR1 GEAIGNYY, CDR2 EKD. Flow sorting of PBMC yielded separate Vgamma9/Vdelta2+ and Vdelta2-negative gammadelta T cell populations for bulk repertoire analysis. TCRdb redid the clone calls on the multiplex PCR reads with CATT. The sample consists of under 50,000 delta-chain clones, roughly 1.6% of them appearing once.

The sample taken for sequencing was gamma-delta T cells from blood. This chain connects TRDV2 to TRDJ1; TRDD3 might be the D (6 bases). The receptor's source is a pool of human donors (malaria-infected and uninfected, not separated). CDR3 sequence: CACDTVGGRYTDKLIF. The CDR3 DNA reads TGCGCCTGTGACACCGTTGGGGGCCGCTACACCGATAAACTCATCTTT.